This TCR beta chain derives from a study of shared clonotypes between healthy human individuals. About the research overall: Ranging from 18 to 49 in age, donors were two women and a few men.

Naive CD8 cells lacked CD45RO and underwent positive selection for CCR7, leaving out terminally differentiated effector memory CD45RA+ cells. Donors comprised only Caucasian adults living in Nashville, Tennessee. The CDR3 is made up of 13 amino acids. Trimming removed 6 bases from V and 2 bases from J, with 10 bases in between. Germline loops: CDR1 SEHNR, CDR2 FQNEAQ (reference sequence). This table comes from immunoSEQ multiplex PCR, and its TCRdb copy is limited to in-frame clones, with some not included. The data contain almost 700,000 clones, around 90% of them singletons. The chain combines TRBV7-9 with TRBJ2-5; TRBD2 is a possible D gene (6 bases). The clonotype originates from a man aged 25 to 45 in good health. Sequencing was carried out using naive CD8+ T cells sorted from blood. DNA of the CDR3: TGTGCCAGCAGTCCGGGAGAACAAGAGACCCAGTACTTC. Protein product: CASSPGEQETQYF.